This entry describes one T cell receptor (beta chain). As yet, its antigen is unknown. The V end was cut by 1 base, the J end by 0 bases, with 10 bases between. Germline V CDR1 and CDR2: SGHDT, YYEEEE. The CDR3 sequence is 15 residues long. Clones were read by immunoSEQ multiplex PCR, and TCRdb kept only the in-frame ones, dropping some. Seen here are around 47,000 clones, just under 80% observed once, and the top ten hold approximately 21%. The entry originates in a study of T cell responses to AZD1222 COVID-19 vaccine. Study results and limitations: Spike-specific TCR breadth rose after two AZD1222 doses, and depth rose as well. Unmutated variant regions are reportedly targeted by nearly half of spike-specific TCRs.

The specimen was peripheral blood, collected 28 days after the second dose of the MenACWY control vaccine. The chain uses TRBV5-6 and TRBJ1-1; D unclear. This sequence originates from an adult who received the MenACWY meningococcal vaccine as a control. The CDR3 nucleotides read TGTGCCAGCAGCTTGAAGCCCATCCTGAACACTGAAGCTTTCTTT. Its translation is CASSLKPILNTEAFF.